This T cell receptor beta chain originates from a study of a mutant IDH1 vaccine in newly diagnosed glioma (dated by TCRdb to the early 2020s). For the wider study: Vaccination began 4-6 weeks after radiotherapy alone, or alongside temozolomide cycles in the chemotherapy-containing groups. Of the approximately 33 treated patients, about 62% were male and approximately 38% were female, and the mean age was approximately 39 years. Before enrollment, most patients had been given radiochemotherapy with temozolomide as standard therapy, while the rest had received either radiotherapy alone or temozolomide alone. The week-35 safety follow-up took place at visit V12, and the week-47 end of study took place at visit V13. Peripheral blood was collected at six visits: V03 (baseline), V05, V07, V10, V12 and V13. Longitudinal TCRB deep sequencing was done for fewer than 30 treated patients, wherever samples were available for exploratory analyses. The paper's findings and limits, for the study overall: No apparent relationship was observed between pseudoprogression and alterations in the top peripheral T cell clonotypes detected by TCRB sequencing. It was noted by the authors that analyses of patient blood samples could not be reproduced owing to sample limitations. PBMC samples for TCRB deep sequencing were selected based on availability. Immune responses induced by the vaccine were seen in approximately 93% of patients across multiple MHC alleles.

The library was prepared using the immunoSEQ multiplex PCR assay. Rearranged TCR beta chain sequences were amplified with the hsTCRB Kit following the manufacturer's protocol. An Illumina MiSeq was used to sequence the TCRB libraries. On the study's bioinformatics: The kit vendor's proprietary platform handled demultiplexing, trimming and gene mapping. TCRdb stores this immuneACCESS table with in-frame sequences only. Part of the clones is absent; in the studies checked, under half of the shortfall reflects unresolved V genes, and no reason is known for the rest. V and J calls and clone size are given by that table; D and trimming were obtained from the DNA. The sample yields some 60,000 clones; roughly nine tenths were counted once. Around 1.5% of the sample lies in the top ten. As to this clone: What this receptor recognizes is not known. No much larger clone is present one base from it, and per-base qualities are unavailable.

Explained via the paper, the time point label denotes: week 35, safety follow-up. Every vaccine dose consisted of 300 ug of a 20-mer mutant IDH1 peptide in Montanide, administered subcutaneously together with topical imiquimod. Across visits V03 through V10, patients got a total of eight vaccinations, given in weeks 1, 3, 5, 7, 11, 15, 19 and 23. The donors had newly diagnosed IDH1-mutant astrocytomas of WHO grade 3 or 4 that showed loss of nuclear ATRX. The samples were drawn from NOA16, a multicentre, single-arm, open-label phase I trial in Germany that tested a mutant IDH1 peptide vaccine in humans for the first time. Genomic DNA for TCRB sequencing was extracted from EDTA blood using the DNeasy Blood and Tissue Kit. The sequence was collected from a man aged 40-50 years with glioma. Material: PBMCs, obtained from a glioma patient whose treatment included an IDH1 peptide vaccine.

This receptor carries the CDR3 CASSLAGTGGGYEQYF. The nucleotides read TGCGCCAGCAGCTTGGCCGGGACAGGGGGCGGGTACGAGCAGTACTTC. The sequence links TRBV5-1 to TRBJ2-7, and 12 junction bases match TRBD1. The cysteine opens and the phenylalanine closes a CDR3 of 16 amino acids. Of all the DNA, just the CDR3 is kept, 48 bases in frame from base 1. CDR1 and CDR2, per the germline V gene, are SGHRS and YFSETQ. V has 0 bases trimmed and J has 4 bases trimmed; junction bases matching no gene number 5. Reference TRBV5-1 and TRBJ2-7 proteins supply the regions before and after the CDR3; the full variable domain is: KAGVTQTPRYLIKTRGQQVTLSCSPISGHRSVSWYQQTPGQGLQFLFEYFSETQRNKGNFPGRFSGRQFSNSRSEMNVSTLELGDSALYLCASSLAGTGGGYEQYFGPGTRLTVT.